The subject of this entry is one TCR beta chain. The antigen is undetermined. The V gene lost 4 bases and the J gene lost 4 bases, with 13 bases spanning the gap. The CDR3 consists of 14 residues. Germline CDR1 reads LGHDT; CDR2 reads YNNKEL (reference sequence). These data come from a study of Ad26.COV2.S vaccination and SARS-CoV-2 variants. Study context: Of the COV1001 trial arms, the Ad26.COV2.S arm included the donor. Ad26.COV2.S was injected intramuscularly once or twice, 56 days apart.

Profiled with immunoSEQ multiplex PCR; TCRdb holds only in-frame clones, not every one. The data contain 450,000 to 550,000 clones, roughly 89% of them singletons. The study's findings and limits: Placebo recipients had lower spike-specific TCR breadth than vaccine recipients. There was a possibility that the TCR breadth and depth analyses underestimated total T cell responses.

Regarding treatment: roughly 18 received Ad26.COV2.S at low or high dose, single or two shots; several received placebo; per-sample allocation not given. Following the first vaccine or placebo injection, samples were taken on day 63. The sequenced sample was peripheral blood, obtained in a trial of Ad26.COV2.S vaccine versus placebo. The chain links TRBV3-1 (or the pseudogene TRBV3-2) to TRBJ2-5; no definite D call. The sequence was collected from a person aged 18 to 65 who received the Ad26.COV2.S COVID-19 vaccine or a placebo. For the CDR3, the DNA is TGTGCCAGCAGCCCGTCCTGGCGAGGAGAGACCCAGTACTTC. Its translation is CASSPSWRGETQYF.